This TCR beta chain came from a study of shared T cell receptors in the human thymus. The assay was immunoSEQ multiplex PCR, and TCRdb's table has in-frame clones only and misses some. This table has hundreds of thousands of clones, roughly 88% appearing once. Trimming at V came to 0 bases and at J to 5 bases, leaving 10 bases not matched to a gene. Germline V gives CDR1 LGHNA, CDR2 YSLEER. CDR3 length: 17 amino acids. The sample was also linked to a second study, of human thymus T cells. In that study: Corrective surgery for congenital heart defects was being performed on the healthy Finnish infants who served as donors.

This chain joins TRBV4-3 and TRBJ2-5, with TRBD2 matching 9 bases. Sequencing input: thymocytes. This clonotype was obtained from a boy under two years old with a congenital heart defect. CDR3 bases: TGCGCCAGCAGCCAAGATCGGGCGGGAGGGCCTGGGGAGACCCAGTACTTC. Translated, it gives CASSQDRAGGPGETQYF.